A single sample is the source of the 27 T cell receptor beta chains below, sequenced in a study of T cell clonality in common variable immunodeficiency. Their antigen targets remain unknown. The study, taken as a whole, reports: Common variable immunodeficiency TCR beta sequences reportedly had fewer deletions and N-nucleotide insertions.

The protocol was immunoSEQ multiplex PCR, while the TCRdb copy is restricted to in-frame clones and leaves out a portion. The specimen has tens of thousands of clones, none found just once. The sample comprised peripheral blood mononuclear cells. All receptors come from a human donor with common variable immunodeficiency.

On this clone itself: The read ends 3 residues shy of where the CDR3 ends; the end is completed using the germline J gene. The chain links TRBV7-2 to TRBJ1-3, with 9 bases matching TRBD1. The V gene's germline CDR1 is SGHTA and CDR2 FQGNSA. This CDR3 spans 14 amino acids. J gave up 5 bases and V 5 bases, and 4 bases lay outside the gene matches. The CDR3 protein is CASSPGQGRNTIYF. Partial CDR3 DNA: TGTGCCAGCAGCCCCGGACAGGGGCGAAACACC.

This clone was seen ten or more times. The CDR3 goes on 3 residues after the read ends, and that part is filled in from the germline J gene. This sequence joins TRBV5-1 and TRBJ1-3; 8 bases match TRBD1. Unmatched junction bases numbered 7, after V lost 5 bases and J lost 0 bases. The CDR3 has 16 amino acids. The germline V gene has CDR1 SGHRS and CDR2 YFSETQ. CDR3 protein: CASSPGGAGSGNTIYF. Partial CDR3 DNA: TGCGCCAGCAGTCCAGGGGGCGCGGGCTCTGGAAACACC.

A few counts support this clone. The sequence runs out 3 residues before the end of the CDR3; the remainder is reconstructed from the germline J gene. The rearrangement links TRBV7-9 to TRBJ1-1; unclear D gene. The germline V gene has CDR1 SEHNR and CDR2 FQNEAQ (reference sequence). Trimming removed 4 bases from V and 6 bases from J, with 6 bases in between. This CDR3 has 11 amino acids. Incomplete CDR3 DNA: TGTGCCAGCAGCTCCCTTTCTGAA. This gives the protein CASSSLSE. The whole CDR3 is CASSSLSEAFF.

Worth noting for this clone: The CDR3 end falls 3 residues outside the read, so it is completed with the germline J gene. This chain joins TRBV6-1 and TRBJ2-5; 8 positions agree with TRBD2. The CDR3 contains 17 residues. Germline values: CDR1 MNHNS, CDR2 SASEGT. Trimming removed 0 bases from V and 0 bases from J; junction bases left unmatched: 6. The CDR3 is CASSEATSGWYQETQYF. CDR3 DNA (partial): TGTGCCAGCAGTGAAGCAACTAGCGGTTGGTACCAAGAGACC.

This clone was observed many times. The read stops 3 residues short of the end of the CDR3; the missing end is completed from the germline J gene. This chain connects TRBV5-1 to TRBJ2-7; D is perhaps TRBD1 (6 bases). In germline, CDR1 is SGHRS, CDR2 YFSETQ. Trimming removed 3 bases at V and 3 bases at J, with 19 bases between. The CDR3 length is 16 residues. Partial CDR3 DNA: TGCGCCAGCAGCTGGGGGCCCCAGCCTAATAACTACGAG. Translated: CASSWGPQPNNYE. The whole CDR3 protein reads CASSWGPQPNNYEQYF.

Only a few counts were recorded for this clone. The read ends 3 residues shy of where the CDR3 ends; the end is completed using the germline J gene. The gene calls are TRBV7-9 and TRBJ1-3; D is unresolved. The CDR3 is 13 amino acids. The germline V and J ends were trimmed by 5 bases and 4 bases, with 9 bases remaining between them. Germline V lookup: CDR1 SEHNR, CDR2 FQNEAQ (reference sequence). CDR3 amino acids: CASSPSRGNTIYF. The part of the CDR3 DNA that was read is TGTGCCAGCAGCCCGAGCAGGGGAAACACC.

This clone turned up a few times. The DNA ends 3 residues before the CDR3 does, and the rest of the CDR3 is filled in from the germline J gene. The V gene is TRBV7-2, the J gene TRBJ1-1; D is unresolved. CDR1 is SGHTA and CDR2 is FQGNSA in the germline V gene. The CDR3 extends over 14 amino acids. Trimming took 2 bases from V and 7 from J, leaving 14 bases between them. The CDR3 region is CASSLKLEGHEAFF. CDR3 bases read: TGTGCCAGCAGCTTAAAATTGGAAGGGCATGAA.

This clone was seen repeatedly, ten times or more. Sequencing ends 3 residues short of the CDR3 end; the germline J gene provides the rest. The chain joins TRBV2 to TRBJ1-6, with TRBD1 matching over 9 bases. The CDR3 is 17 residues long. Per the germline V gene, CDR1 is SNHLY and CDR2 is FYNNEI. V lost 4 bases and J lost 7; bases outside the gene matches: 11. The CDR3 bases that were read are TGTGCCAGCAGTGCGCAACAGGGGGCGCATATCAATTCACCC. The encoded protein is CASSAQQGAHINSP. The full CDR3 protein is CASSAQQGAHINSPLHF.

Concerning this clone itself: From the germline J gene comes the end of the CDR3, since the read stops 3 residues before it. The chain links TRBV5-8 to TRBJ2-7; D unclear. Germline assignment: CDR1 SGHTS and CDR2 YDEGEE. V was cut by 1 base and J by 1 base, with 3 bases left in between. The CDR3 extends over 12 amino acids. The DNA read from the CDR3 is TGTGCCAGCAGCTTGCCTTCCTACGAG. Its translation: CASSLPSYE. The whole CDR3 is CASSLPSYEQYF.

The table lists this clone with many counts. The missing CDR3 end, 3 residues past where the read stops, is filled in from the germline J gene. The rearrangement links TRBV24-1 to TRBJ2-5; 7 bases map to TRBD1. V dropped 0 bases and J dropped 0; count of bases not matched to a gene: 18. The germline gives CDR1 KGHDR, CDR2 SFDVKD. The CDR3 has 21 residues. CDR3 protein: CATSDLLSRTGNVWYQETQYF. The part of the CDR3 DNA that was read is TGTGCCACCAGTGATTTGCTATCGCGGACAGGTAACGTTTGGTACCAAGAGACC.

This clone occurred many times. The read gets to within 3 residues of the CDR3 end, and the germline J gene fills in the rest. This chain links TRBV7-2 with TRBJ2-3, with 8 bases fitting TRBD1. V shed 3 bases, J shed 7 bases, and the junction held 9 bases outside the gene matches. In germline, CDR1 is SGHTA, CDR2 FQGNSA. The CDR3 is 15 residues long. The CDR3 sequence: CASSFSQGVGYTQYF. The sequenced part of the CDR3 DNA is TGTGCCAGCAGCTTTTCACAGGGGGTAGGATATACG.

This clone was observed at least ten times. The CDR3 goes on 3 residues after the read ends, and that part is filled in from the germline J gene. The chain combines TRBV6-1 with TRBJ2-7, with 8 nucleotides matching TRBD1. J was trimmed by 2 bases and V by 3 bases; bases with no gene match: 3. This CDR3 is 14 amino acids long. CDR1 MNHNS and CDR2 SASEGT come from the germline V gene. The sequenced part of the CDR3 DNA is TGTGCCAGCAGTGACCGGACAGGGACCTACGAG. It encodes CASSDRTGTYE. The CDR3 in full is CASSDRTGTYEQYF.

This clone was picked up a small number of times. The read ends 3 residues shy of where the CDR3 ends; the end is completed using the germline J gene. The chain has TRBV18 and TRBJ1-3, with unresolved D. The CDR3 is 13 residues long. Trimming took off 2 bases at V and 4 bases at J, with 6 bases between the two ends. The germline V gene has CDR1 KGHSH and CDR2 LQKENI. CDR3 region: CASSPERGNTIYF. The CDR3 DNA, read in part, is TGTGCCAGCTCACCAGAGAGGGGAAACACC.

This clone was seen at least ten times. The CDR3 goes on 3 residues after the read ends, and that part is filled in from the germline J gene. The V call is TRBV18, the J call TRBJ2-5; 9 nucleotides align to TRBD2. V lost 3 bases, J lost 2 bases, and 10 bases stayed unmatched. CDR1 KGHSH and CDR2 LQKENI come from the germline V gene. The CDR3 totals 17 residues. Incomplete CDR3 DNA: TGTGCCAGCTCACCTCCCGCGGGGGGGACACATCAAGAGACC. It specifies CASSPPAGGTHQET. The entire CDR3 sequence reads CASSPPAGGTHQETQYF.

This clone turned up a few times. With the read ending 3 residues before the CDR3 end, the germline J gene is used to fill in that end. The rearrangement uses TRBV23-1 and TRBJ2-1, with TRBD1 identical over 9 bases. TRBV23-1 is sorted into the ORF group, with uncertain function. The CDR3 runs 18 residues. V lost 4 bases to trimming and J lost 8 bases; unmatched junction nucleotides: 18. CDR3 bases read: TGCGCCAGCAGTCTTCTCCTGGGTTGGGACAGGGCTCTGGATGAG. Protein: CASSLLLGWDRALDE. The whole CDR3 is CASSLLLGWDRALDEQFF.

This clone was counted ten times or more. Here the CDR3 reads CASSLGGRPDTQYF. The CDR3 bases that were read are TGTGCCAGCAGCTTAGGGGGGCGCCCAGATACG. The chain joins TRBV7-6 to TRBJ2-3; possibly TRBD1 for D (6 bases). The CDR3 is cut off 3 residues early in the read; its end comes from the germline J gene. The CDR3 extends over 14 amino acids. CDR1 and CDR2 from the germline V gene are SGHVS and FNYEAQ. V lost 1 base and J 4 bases, leaving 9 bases between the germline ends. Full variable domain (missing parts from reference TRBV7-6 and TRBJ2-3): GAGVSQSPRYKVTKRGQDVALRCDPISGHVSLYWYRQALGQGPEFLTYFNYEAQQDKSGLPNDRFSAERPEGSISTLTIQRTEQRDSAMYRCASSLGGRPDTQYFGPGTRLTVL.

This clone was seen ten or more times. The read ends 3 residues before the CDR3 terminus; that terminus is restored from the germline J gene. The rearrangement joins TRBV11-1 to TRBJ1-1, with D perhaps TRBD1 (5 bases). The germline gives CDR1 SGHAT, CDR2 FQDESV (reference sequence). The CDR3 is made up of 13 amino acids. Trimming shortened V by 8 bases and J by 1 base, and 11 bases separated the two germline ends. The CDR3 protein is CASGRQRNTEAFF. CDR3 DNA (partial): TGTGCCAGCGGAAGACAGAGGAACACTGAA.

This clone was detected ten times or more. The CDR3 end lies 3 residues beyond the end of the read and is filled in from the germline J gene. The J gene is TRBJ1-1, the V gene TRBV5-5; D may be TRBD1 (6 bases). Germline V gives CDR1 SGHKS, CDR2 YYEKEE (reference sequence). Deletions cut 4 bases from V and 3 bases from J, with 10 bases between. This CDR3 is 13 amino acids long. CDR3 residues: CASSQDSDTEAFF. The part of the CDR3 DNA that was read is TGTGCCAGCAGCCAGGACAGTGACACTGAA.

Ten or more counts support this clone. The CDR3 goes on 3 residues after the read ends, and that part is filled in from the germline J gene. The V and J genes are TRBV7-8 and TRBJ2-3, with D perhaps matching TRBD2 (6 bases). The CDR3 contains 16 residues. V lost 5 bases and J 0 bases, leaving 15 bases between the germline ends. Germline V gives CDR1 SGHVS, CDR2 FQNEAQ. The CDR3 spells CASSPPLAASTDTQYF. The part of the CDR3 DNA that was read is TGTGCCAGCAGCCCCCCACTAGCCGCTAGCACAGATACG. Full variable domain (outside the CDR3, taken from reference TRBV7-8 and TRBJ2-3): GAGVSQSPRYKVAKRGQDVALRCDPISGHVSLFWYQQALGQGPEFLTYFQNEAQLDKSGLPSDRFFAERPEGSVSTLKIQRTQQEDSAVYLCASSPPLAASTDTQYFGPGTRLTVL.

This clone was counted at least ten times. The read halts 3 residues ahead of the CDR3 end, with the missing end drawn from the germline J gene. V and J are TRBV5-4 and TRBJ1-5; D is possibly TRBD1 (5 bases). The CDR3 totals 15 residues. From germline, CDR1 is SGHNT and CDR2 YYREEE (reference sequence). Trimming removed 0 bases from V and 0 bases from J, with 7 bases in between. The DNA read from the CDR3 is TGTGCCAGCAGCTTGGCAGGGAATAGCAATCAGCCC. It yields the protein CASSLAGNSNQP. The CDR3 in full is CASSLAGNSNQPQHF.

On this clone itself: The sequence runs out 3 residues before the end of the CDR3; the remainder is reconstructed from the germline J gene. V usage is TRBV23-1 and J usage is TRBJ1-4; 7 bases map to TRBD1. TRBV23-1 is marked as an open reading frame, function uncertain. The ends lost 5 bases at V and 8 bases at J; junction bases unmatched: 5. This CDR3 comprises 13 residues. The DNA read from the CDR3 is TGCGCCAGCAGTAACAGGGGACCCGAAAAA. Amino acid sequence: CASSNRGPEK. The entire CDR3 sequence reads CASSNRGPEKLFF.

This clone was detected many times. The read is 3 residues too short to cover the CDR3 end, so that end is filled in from the germline J gene. The genes are TRBV7-9 and TRBJ1-1; 7 positions agree with TRBD1. The CDR3 has 12 residues. The germline gives CDR1 SEHNR, CDR2 FQNEAQ (reference sequence). The chain's CDR3 is CASSPQGVKAFF. CDR3 DNA, as far as it was read: TGTGCCAGCAGTCCGCAGGGGGTTAAA.

This clone was seen more than once but under ten times. From the germline J gene comes the end of the CDR3, since the read stops 3 residues before it. The V call is TRBV23-1, the J call TRBJ1-1; D might be TRBD1 (6 bases). TRBV23-1 belongs to the ORF category, with a function that is uncertain. The V end lost 6 bases, the J end lost 1 base, and 21 bases lay between the germline ends. The CDR3 runs 17 residues. This chain's CDR3 is CASRSRWVTGSNTEAFF. CDR3 DNA, as far as it was read: TGCGCCAGCAGGTCAAGATGGGTCACAGGGTCGAACACTGAA.

This clone was seen only a few times. CDR3 bases read: TGTGCCAGCAGCTTAGCGGGGGGA. It encodes CASSLAGG. The full CDR3 sequence reads CASSLAGGAFF. This sequence joins TRBV11-1 and TRBJ1-1, with D possibly matching TRBD1 (5 bases). The missing CDR3 end, 3 residues past where the read stops, is filled in from the germline J gene. The CDR3 has 11 amino acids. Germline V lookup: CDR1 SGHAT, CDR2 FQDESV (reference sequence).

In this sample, this clone turned up many times. With the read ending 3 residues before the CDR3 end, the germline J gene is used to fill in that end. The chain carries TRBV2 and TRBJ2-7; TRBD2 agrees at 11 bases. Trimming took 4 bases from V and 3 from J; bases not matched to a gene: 5. Germline CDR1 and CDR2: SNHLY and FYNNEI. The CDR3 is 15 residues long. Partial CDR3 DNA: TGTGCCAGCAGTGTGGGGACTAGCGGCCTCTACGAG. This codes for CASSVGTSGLYE. The CDR3 reads in full as CASSVGTSGLYEQYF.

The table lists this clone with many counts. The read terminates 3 residues before the CDR3 end, so the remaining end is supplied by the germline J gene. The chain has TRBV5-4 and TRBJ2-3, with TRBD2 matching 9 bases. The CDR3 covers 15 residues. Germline V gene lookup returns CDR1 SGHNT and CDR2 YYREEE (reference sequence). The J segment lost 6 bases and the V segment lost 2 bases, leaving 7 bases of the junction unmatched. The part of the CDR3 DNA that was read is TGTGCCAGCAGCTTAGGAGCGGGAGGAGGGGATACG. Its protein is CASSLGAGGGDT. The whole CDR3 protein is CASSLGAGGGDTQYF.

This clone has a handful of counts. The CDR3 end is not reached by the read, which stops 3 residues before it; the germline J gene fills it in. The genes are TRBV6-2 or TRBV6-3 and TRBJ1-3; a weak D match, TRBD1 (6 bases). Germline V lookup: CDR1 MNHEY, CDR2 SVGEGT. The CDR3 has 15 amino acids. V was pared by 4 bases and J by 0 bases, with 10 bases between. CDR3 DNA, as far as it was read: TGTGCCAGCAGTTCGGCAGGGGCCTCTGGAAACACC. Translation: CASSSAGASGNT. The entire CDR3 reads CASSSAGASGNTIYF.